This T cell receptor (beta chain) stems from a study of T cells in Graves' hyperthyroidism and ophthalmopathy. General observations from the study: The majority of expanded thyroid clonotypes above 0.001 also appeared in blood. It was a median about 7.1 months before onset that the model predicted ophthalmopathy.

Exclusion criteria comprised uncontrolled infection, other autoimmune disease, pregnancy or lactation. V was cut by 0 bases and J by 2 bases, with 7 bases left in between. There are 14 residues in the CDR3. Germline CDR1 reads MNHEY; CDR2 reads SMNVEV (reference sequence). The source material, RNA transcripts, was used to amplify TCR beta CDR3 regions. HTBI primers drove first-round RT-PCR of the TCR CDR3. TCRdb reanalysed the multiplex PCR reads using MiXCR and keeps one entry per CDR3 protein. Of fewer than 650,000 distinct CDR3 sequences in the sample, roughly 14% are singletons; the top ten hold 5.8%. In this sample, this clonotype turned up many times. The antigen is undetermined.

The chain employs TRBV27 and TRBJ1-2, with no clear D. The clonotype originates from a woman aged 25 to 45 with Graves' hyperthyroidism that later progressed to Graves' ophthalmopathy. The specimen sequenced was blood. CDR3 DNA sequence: TGTGCCAGCAGTTTATCGGCGGGAAACTATGGCTACACCTTC. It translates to CASSLSAGNYGYTF.